These 2 T cell receptor beta chains originate from one sample sequenced in a study of cytomegalovirus exposure and HLA in healthy donors. Measured with immunoSEQ multiplex PCR; TCRdb has only the in-frame clones, and not every one. The sample consists of 250,000 to 350,000 clones, roughly 88% of them appearing once. The sample taken for sequencing was PBMCs. All receptors come from a woman aged 18-29 years in good health and CMV-seronegative.

The V and J genes are TRBV30 and TRBJ1-6; D gene uncertain. CDR1 is GTSNPN, CDR2 SVGIG, per germline (reference sequence). With 1 base removed from V and 5 bases from J, the gap between germline ends came to 6 bases. This CDR3 contains 13 residues. CDR3 sequence (DNA): TGTGCCTGGAGTGGCAGTAATAATTCACCCCTCCACTTT. Translated, it gives CAWSGSNNSPLHF.

The chain is built from TRBV5-1 and TRBJ1-1; D possibly corresponds to TRBD1 (5 bases). CDR1 and CDR2 from the germline V gene are SGHRS and YFSETQ. V gave up 7 bases and J gave up 5 bases, with 15 bases separating them. The CDR3 totals 13 residues. CDR3 bases: TGCGCCAGCGGAACTGGGGGGGGGACTGAAGCTTTCTTT. It codes for CASGTGGGTEAFF.